Listed below are T cell receptor beta chains from one sample, sequenced in a study of CD8+ T cells in alopecia areata. Clones were read by immunoSEQ multiplex PCR, and TCRdb kept only the in-frame ones, dropping some. This repertoire shows roughly 140,000 clones, about four fifths found once; its top ten account for 20% to 30%. Sequencing was performed on CD8+ T cells sorted from blood, taken at week 4, from a patient treated with tofacitinib. All receptors come from a human donor with alopecia areata. Both conserved end residues are trimmed from each CDR3. The order of the fields is V gene, CDR3 length, J gene, CDR3 protein.

v_call: TRBV7-2
cdr3_length: 13
j_call: TRBJ2-7
cdr3_aa: ASSGKRQGLSEQY

v_call: TRBV7-6
cdr3_length: 16
j_call: TRBJ2-3
cdr3_aa: ASSLARRAGLVTDTQY

v_call: TRBV4-1
cdr3_length: 13
j_call: TRBJ2-1
cdr3_aa: ASSPRDNSYNEQF

v_call: TRBV11-1
cdr3_length: 13
j_call: TRBJ2-3
cdr3_aa: ASSYGTGAGDTQY

v_call: TRBV6-5
cdr3_length: 11
j_call: TRBJ2-6
cdr3_aa: ASMQWTANVLT

v_call: TRBV28
cdr3_length: 14
j_call: TRBJ2-4
cdr3_aa: ASSLGLAGGRNIQY

v_call: TRBV5-6
cdr3_length: 13
j_call: TRBJ2-7
cdr3_aa: ASSSGQGILYEQY

v_call: TRBV15
cdr3_length: 13
j_call: TRBJ2-1
cdr3_aa: ATSTTQGPHNEQF

v_call: TRBV6-6
cdr3_length: 13
j_call: TRBJ2-1
cdr3_aa: ASSYRLGRNNEQF

v_call: TRBV27
cdr3_length: 11
j_call: TRBJ2-7
cdr3_aa: ASSFSPFYEQY

v_call: TRBV30
cdr3_length: 12
j_call: TRBJ2-3
cdr3_aa: AWTPGTLTGSQY

v_call: TRBV10-2
cdr3_length: 12
j_call: TRBJ2-7
cdr3_aa: ASSEGRVLREQY

v_call: TRBV19
cdr3_length: 13
j_call: TRBJ2-1
cdr3_aa: ASRGTEGFDNEQF

v_call: TRBV30
cdr3_length: 10
j_call: TRBJ1-5
cdr3_aa: AWSGQSEPQH

v_call: TRBV11-2
cdr3_length: 12
j_call: TRBJ1-4
cdr3_aa: ASSLGRTGPRVF

v_call: TRBV5-1
cdr3_length: 11
j_call: TRBJ2-7
cdr3_aa: ASSFGVGYEQY

v_call: TRBV27
cdr3_length: 13
j_call: TRBJ2-3
cdr3_aa: ASSVGQGNTDTQY

v_call: TRBV27
cdr3_length: 10
j_call: TRBJ2-7
cdr3_aa: ASRAYSYEQY

v_call: TRBV29-1
cdr3_length: 11
j_call: TRBJ2-2
cdr3_aa: SSTTPNTGELF

v_call: TRBV6-5
cdr3_length: 12
j_call: TRBJ1-2
cdr3_aa: ASSYSTDLYGYT

v_call: TRBV2
cdr3_length: 11
j_call: TRBJ1-2
cdr3_aa: ASGQGASEGYT

v_call: TRBV5-6
cdr3_length: 14
j_call: TRBJ2-2
cdr3_aa: ASSLQGRGLTGELF

v_call: TRBV7-9
cdr3_length: 13
j_call: TRBJ2-7
cdr3_aa: ASSLPSAGSYEQY

v_call: TRBV29-1
cdr3_length: 12
j_call: TRBJ1-4
cdr3_aa: SVELRREDEKLF

v_call: TRBV11-2
cdr3_length: 13
j_call: TRBJ2-5
cdr3_aa: ASSSGLAGEETQY

v_call: TRBV27
cdr3_length: 12
j_call: TRBJ2-1
cdr3_aa: ASSFQGTANEQF

v_call: TRBV7-9
cdr3_length: 11
j_call: TRBJ2-7
cdr3_aa: ASSLRTRGEQY

v_call: TRBV23-1
cdr3_length: 13
j_call: TRBJ2-1
cdr3_aa: ASSRRDRGYNEQF

v_call: TRBV4-1
cdr3_length: 11
j_call: TRBJ2-7
cdr3_aa: ASSIAFSYEQY

v_call: TRBV19
cdr3_length: 13
j_call: TRBJ1-5
cdr3_aa: ASRMQGFSNQPQH

v_call: TRBV6-5
cdr3_length: 11
j_call: TRBJ2-7
cdr3_aa: ASSPGGPYEQY

v_call: TRBV7-6
cdr3_length: 14
j_call: TRBJ2-3
cdr3_aa: ASSRGDGGVGRGQY

v_call: TRBV5-1
cdr3_length: 12
j_call: TRBJ2-7
cdr3_aa: ASSLPGDFYEQY

v_call: TRBV7-8
cdr3_length: 15
j_call: TRBJ2-5
cdr3_aa: ASSLSGQGSRGETQY

v_call: TRBV4-3
cdr3_length: 11
j_call: TRBJ1-3
cdr3_aa: ASSQDRGNTIY

v_call: TRBV5-1
cdr3_length: 11
j_call: TRBJ2-3
cdr3_aa: ASMSTHTDTQY